This paragraph reports one T cell receptor (beta chain). Its cognate antigen is unknown. This sample was taken from a study of cytomegalovirus exposure and HLA in healthy donors. General study results and limits: Solely CMV serostatus was available to characterize immune exposure. A later analysis linked a missense DCLRE1C variant to TCR beta V- and J-gene trimming. Earlier findings revealed that most TCR beta V segments proved productive either about 87% or about 30% of the time. Confirmation was obtained in vitro that a few CMV-associated chains are specific for CMV antigens.

Germline CDR1 LNHDA, CDR2 SQIVND (reference sequence). The CDR3 has 14 amino acids. Trimming removed 4 bases from V and 1 base from J, with 7 bases in between. PCR used 60 Vbeta primers and 13 Jbeta primers. Produced via immunoSEQ multiplex PCR; TCRdb's table is partial and in-frame only. The data show roughly 90,000 clones, and the top ten clones hold over 15%. The source material was PBMCs. The clonotype comes from a man in his fifties or sixties in good health and CMV-seropositive. The chain joins TRBV19 to TRBJ2-2; D gene unclear. The CDR3 DNA reads TGTGCCAGTAGTAACAGACAGAACACCGGGGAGCTGTTTTTT. This translates into CASSNRQNTGELFF.